This T cell receptor (beta chain) was sequenced in a study of blood T cell repertoires in COVID-19 (dated by TCRdb to 2020 to 2021). Study-wide context: Samples from collaborators originated in the United States, Italy and Spain and spanned both the acute and convalescent phases of COVID-19. Subjects who had been exposed to COVID-19, were actively infected with it, or had recovered from it provided the deeply sampled blood TCRbeta repertoires that made up the dataset. A freely available public database, intended as a resource for researchers studying the immune response to SARS-CoV-2, is where the repertoires were released. Sample metadata almost always included a de-identified subject ID, COVID-19 status, age in years and sex. Samples were obtained from the ongoing ImmuneRACE study (first 160 participants) and from 1,200 or so subjects provided by 6 global collaborators. HLA class I and class II types, where available, came from metadata supplied by the sample provider rather than from assay-based typing. The material from the prospective study consisted of cDNA or gDNA derived from T cells, B-cell-depleted T cells, or PBMCs.

Findings and caveats that apply to the study as a whole: The amount of clinical and demographic metadata varied by source and participant and was provided uncurated.

The CDR3 has 14 amino acids, counting the end cysteine and phenylalanine. Kept here is only the CDR3 DNA, which spans 42 bases and is read in frame from base 1. Trimming leaves V shorter by 1 base and J shorter by 4 bases, with the junction holding 4 bases beyond the gene matches. Via the germline V gene, CDR1 is SGHAT and CDR2 FQNNGV. Regarding this clone: Its antigen remains unidentified. The input lacks base qualities; no much larger clone sits a single base away.

Another Seattle source contributed samples from volunteer blood donors who had recovered from COVID-19. Whole blood was collected in K2EDTA tubes by collaborating institutions according to the institutions' own protocols. For TCRbeta analysis, collaborator samples were shipped as frozen whole blood, as isolated PBMCs, or as DNA extracted from either sample type. TCRbeta CDR3 regions were amplified from genomic DNA using the immunoSEQ Assay, a bias-controlled multiplex PCR. The original pipeline was this. Within the assay, amplification of reference gene primers was used to estimate how many nucleated cells each sample contained. To quantify the absolute abundance of each unique TCRbeta CDR3 rearrangement, sequence reads were collapsed and filtered. For each sample, productive Simpson clonality was calculated by taking the square root of Simpson's diversity index across productive rearrangements. TCRdb provides this immuneACCESS table in a form limited to in-frame rearrangements. Some clones are lacking; in checked studies, under half of them reflect an unresolved V gene, and why the rest are absent is not known. V, J and clone size are taken as reported in that table, and D and trimming were inferred from the DNA itself. For this sample the table gives 240,000 or so clones, of which approximately 86% were detected only once. Of the sample, roughly 3% is held by the ten largest clones.

Sample: peripheral blood. The source of this sequence is a woman in her 30s who had recovered from COVID-19. This chain is built from TRBV11-2 and TRBJ2-7, with 7 bases in between that match TRBD1. The CDR3 amino acid sequence is: CASSLAGGGYEQYF. The DNA sequence follows: TGTGCCAGCAGCTTAGCAGGGGGTGGGTACGAGCAGTACTTC.